Below are 3 T cell receptor beta chains sequenced from a single sample in a study of CD8+ T cells in alopecia areata (dated by TCRdb to 2016 to 2018). The library was generated by the immunoSEQ multiplex PCR assay. RNA was extracted from all samples and reverse transcribed into cDNA as template for TCR sequencing. This is the immuneACCESS table as TCRdb keeps it, with only in-frame sequences that have V and J called. A part of the clones is gone; compared with another copy, unresolved V genes explain less than half, and the rest is unexplained. In all, the sample holds around 270,000 clones, and 55% to 75% of those were seen once. The top ten hold 1.8% of the sample. Per the publication, the time point label means: about 25 weeks on oral tofacitinib. The treatment or condition label corresponds to: oral pan-JAK inhibitor, 5-10 mg twice daily. Sequences were derived from CD4+ T cells sorted from blood, sampled at week 24, from a patient treated with tofacitinib. These receptors all stem from a human donor with alopecia areata.

CDR3 residues: CASSLAQIYNSPLHF. The CDR3 DNA sequence: TGTGCCAGCAGTTTAGCACAAATCTATAATTCACCCCTCCACTTT. The chain carries TRBV28 and TRBJ1-6; D remains ambiguous. The CDR3 consists of 15 residues. Trimming left V 2 bases short and J 3 bases short, with 8 bases between. Germline loops: CDR1 MDHEN, CDR2 SYDVKM.

The chain is built from TRBV7-9 and TRBJ1-2; D not certain. CDR1 is SEHNR and CDR2 is FQNEAQ in the germline V gene (reference sequence). The CDR3 loop spans 15 amino acids. V shed 0 bases and J shed 0 bases, with 8 bases lying between them. The CDR3 DNA sequence: TGTGCCAGCAGCTTAGCCGGCGATTCTAACTATGGCTACACCTTC. Its translation: CASSLAGDSNYGYTF.

V usage is TRBV28 and J usage is TRBJ1-6; 11 nucleotides line up with TRBD1. The CDR3 runs 16 residues. The trim removed 1 base at V and 10 bases at J, leaving 6 bases unmatched. The V gene's germline CDR1 is MDHEN and CDR2 SYDVKM. The CDR3: CASSLLGTGGGSPLHF. CDR3 nucleotides: TGTGCCAGCAGTTTATTAGGGACAGGGGGAGGCTCACCCCTCCACTTT.